This TCR beta chain is drawn from a study of PD-1 blockade in classical Hodgkin lymphoma. The CDR3 consists of 13 residues. With 0 bases removed from V and 7 bases from J, the gap between germline ends came to 9 bases. Germline V gene lookup returns CDR1 WSHSY and CDR2 SAAADI. In regard to this clone: Its antigen is not known.

Study-wide results and limits: Newly diagnosed patients were reported to start with lower TCR diversity than healthy donors. Those achieving complete response showed baseline diversity like newly diagnosed patients.

TCRdb keeps only in-frame clones here, not all; method: immunoSEQ multiplex PCR. Here the sample spans roughly 32,000 clones, about four fifths being singletons. With no exception, relapse followed autologous stem cell transplantation in all patients, and brentuximab vedotin exposure varied. This material consisted of peripheral blood mononuclear cells (PBMCs), taken at baseline. This sequence originates from a human donor with classical Hodgkin lymphoma. This chain connects TRBV10-2 to TRBJ1-2; unclear D gene. The CDR3 loop reads CASSESRGTGYTF. The CDR3 nucleotides are TGCGCCAGCAGTGAGTCACGGGGAACTGGCTACACCTTC.